The present T cell receptor beta chain was sequenced within a study of shared clonotypes between healthy human individuals. The study, taken as a whole, reports: The sharing of 4% to 5.5% of naive CD4 clonotypes was seen across a handful of donors. The researchers took only blood, and tissue repertoires probably look different. Non-shared clonotypes displayed generation probabilities falling below those of clonotypes present in all four donors.

Sequencing used immunoSEQ multiplex PCR; TCRdb keeps in-frame clones, though not all of them. Of about 2.1 million clones in the sample, 80% to 95% are singletons; the top ten hold around 1.7%. CD8 cells classed as naive were CD45RO-negative and positively selected for CCR7, excluding terminally differentiated effector memory CD45RA+ cells. Trimming removed 2 bases from V and 10 bases from J, with 19 bases in between. CDR1 and CDR2 (germline): SGHRS, YFSETQ. CDR3 length: 15 amino acids. Note on this clone: Its cognate antigen is unknown.

The receptor was derived from a man younger than 30 in good health. Some clones in this sample may be carry-over from other donors' samples. The rearrangement uses TRBV5-1 and TRBJ2-1, with D perhaps given as TRBD1 or TRBD2 (5 bases each). The sequenced sample was naive CD8+ T cells from PBMCs. CDR3 nucleotide sequence: TGCGCCAGCAGCTTAAAACGGGACCCCGTATTGGAGCAGTTCTTC. Its translation is CASSLKRDPVLEQFF.